This T cell receptor (beta chain) originates from a study of CD8 T cells in ankylosing spondylitis. The germline V and J ends were trimmed by 3 bases and 0 bases, with 11 bases remaining between them. The CDR3 is made up of 15 amino acids. Making the TCR beta libraries involved quantitative 5'-RACE with molecular barcodes. TCRdb reanalysed the 5' RACE reads using MiXCR and keeps one entry per CDR3 protein. The sample lists about 400,000 distinct CDR3 sequences, 20% to 25% occurring once. Study-wide results and caveats: Several highly homologous variants formed a TCR beta motif that appeared characteristic of ankylosing spondylitis blood. Significant enrichment of disease-linked clones was reported in matched ankylosing spondylitis synovial fluid.

In this sample, this clonotype turned up many times. Antigen specificity is unknown. The source of this sequence is a male donor with ankylosing spondylitis. Sequenced input: blood, either unsorted or a sorted T cell fraction (not recorded which). This chain joins TRBV12-3 or TRBV12-4 and TRBJ2-5, with D unresolved. The CDR3 sequence is CASSFGRLYQETQYF. The CDR3 DNA reads as TGTGCCAGCAGTTTTGGACGGCTGTACCAAGAGACCCAGTACTTC.